One sample yielded the 19 T cell receptor beta chains listed below, sequenced in a study of immune characterization of retroperitoneal liposarcoma (dated by TCRdb to between 2018 and 2021). Library generation was performed with PCR. Sequencing instrument: NextSeq 500. TCRdb redid the processing of the public reads, applying fastp at Q25 and MiXCR, and retained in-frame beta chains. One record per CDR3 amino acid sequence lists the most common genes and DNA. A total of some 3,000 distinct CDR3 sequences appear in this sample, 35% to 55% of them only once. Clones ranked in the top ten supply 40% of the sample. Sequences were obtained from tumor tissue. Receptors originate from a male donor with retroperitoneal liposarcoma.

V gene TRBV7-2 combines with J gene TRBJ2-3; maybe TRBD2 (5 bases). The CDR3 is 15 amino acids. From germline, CDR1 is SGHTA and CDR2 FQGNSA. V was clipped by 5 bases and J by 4 bases, with 16 bases between them. Here the CDR3 reads CASSIQVGGPDTQYF. As DNA, the CDR3 is TGTGCCAGCAGCATTCAAGTGGGCGGGCCAGATACGCAGTATTTT.

The J gene is TRBJ2-2, the V gene TRBV6-8; tentative D call: TRBD2 (5 bases). This CDR3 has 14 amino acids. Germline V gene sequence: CDR1 MNHGY, CDR2 SAAAGT. Trimming took off 5 bases at V and 3 bases at J, with 10 bases between the two ends. The CDR3 protein is CASSPGIDTGELFF. CDR3 DNA sequence: TGTGCCAGCAGTCCCGGGATAGACACCGGGGAGCTGTTTTTT.

This clonotype was picked up a small number of times. The chain is built from TRBV6-5 and TRBJ2-1; D uncertain. The CDR3 runs to 14 residues. Germline V CDR1 and CDR2: MNHEY, SVGAGI. Trimming took off 0 bases at V and 10 bases at J, with 13 bases between the two ends. CDR3 DNA sequence: TGTGCCAGCAGTTACTCGACGGGTCCCTACGAGCAGTTCTTC. It encodes CASSYSTGPYEQFF.

The chain is built from TRBV23-1 and TRBJ2-4; 10 bases are a match to TRBD2. TRBV23-1 is labeled an ORF, and its function is uncertain. The CDR3 length is 16 residues. The ends lost 3 bases at V and 5 bases at J; junction bases unmatched: 7. CDR3 DNA sequence: TGCGCCAGCAGTCAGGAGCGGGAGGGCAGAGAAAACATTCAGTACTTC. Translating it yields CASSQEREGRENIQYF.

The V call is TRBV11-1, the J call TRBJ2-5; perhaps TRBD1 as D (5 bases). The end of the DNA aligns better with TRBJ2-1, so the J call may be wrong. Germline-derived CDR1 and CDR2 are SGHAT and FQDESV (reference sequence). This CDR3 region has 12 residues. CDR3 sequence reads: CASSHTGSEQFF. CDR3 DNA: TGTGCCAGCAGCCACACAGGCTCCGAGCAGTTCTTC.

Regarding this clonotype: Mismatch with germline at one junction end may stem from a read error. This chain links TRBV5-3 with TRBJ1-1; D is unclear. TRBV5-3 is noted as an ORF with a role that remains uncertain. The CDR3 runs to 12 residues. CDR3 nucleotide sequence: TGTGCCAGCAGCTTGCGAGAGACTGAAGCTTTCTTT. Amino acid sequence: CASSLRETEAFF.

This sequence joins TRBV12-3 or TRBV12-4 and TRBJ2-3; no clear D. V was clipped by 0 bases and J by 8 bases, with 12 bases between them. This CDR3 region has 14 residues. The CDR3 nucleotides are TGTGCCAGCAGTTTAGCGCTAAGTTCGGGTACGCAGTATTTT. It encodes CASSLALSSGTQYF.

The rearrangement joins TRBV6-1 to TRBJ2-1, with D uncertain. TRBJ2-7 explains the end of the DNA better; the J call may be wrong. The CDR3 totals 13 residues. Germline CDR1 is MNHNS and CDR2 is SASEGT. CDR3 region: CASSDGETNEQYF. The CDR3 bases are TGTGCCAGCAGTGATGGAGAAACCAATGAGCAGTACTTC.

The chain links TRBV12-5 to TRBJ2-5; 7 bases line up with TRBD1. V was clipped by 3 bases and J by 2 bases; unmatched bases: 3. The germline CDR1 and CDR2 sequences are LGHNT and FRNRAP. The CDR3 has 14 residues. The DNA for the CDR3 is TGTGCTAGTGGTTTCAGGACAGGACAAGAGACCCAGTACTTC. Translated, it gives CASGFRTGQETQYF.

The J gene is TRBJ2-3, the V gene TRBV6-1; TRBD2 matches at 16 bases. Germline CDR1 and CDR2: MNHNS and SASEGT. Trimming removed 5 bases from V and 5 bases from J; junction bases left unmatched: 13. This CDR3 contains 19 residues. CDR3 sequence (DNA): TGTGCCAGCAGTACCCTCCCGGGACTAGCGGGGGGGCCGAGAGATACGCAGTATTTT. It is translated as CASSTLPGLAGGPRDTQYF.

By share of the sample, this clonotype is hyperexpanded. The J gene is TRBJ2-1, the V gene TRBV6-1; no firm D call. Trimming took 8 bases from V and 0 from J, leaving 8 bases between them. CDR1 and CDR2 (germline): MNHNS, SASEGT. This CDR3 contains 13 residues. CDR3 in amino acids: CASAIGSYNEQFF. The CDR3 bases are TGTGCCAGCGCGATCGGCTCCTACAATGAGCAGTTCTTC.

CDR3 DNA: TGTGCCAGCAGCCATAGTCGCAATGAGCAGTTCTTC. Translating gives CASSHSRNEQFF. The chain employs TRBV3-1 and TRBJ2-1; no reliable D call. CDR3 length: 12 amino acids. The germline V gene encodes CDR1 LGHDT and CDR2 YNNKEL (reference sequence). V was trimmed by 3 bases and J by 6 bases, leaving 6 bases between them.

The chain employs TRBV6-4 and TRBJ2-1; D not resolved. The J call may be faulty, since TRBJ2-7 better matches the DNA end. This CDR3 contains 14 residues. Germline CDR1 reads MRHNA; CDR2 reads SNTAGT. CDR3 in amino acids: CASSDCASLLEQYF. For the CDR3, the DNA is TGTGCCAGCAGTGACTGTGCGTCGCTCCTCGAGCAGTACTTC.

By sample fraction, this clonotype is medium-sized. This rearrangement joins TRBV4-2 to TRBJ2-3; D is ambiguous. Germline V CDR1 and CDR2: LGHNA, YNFKEQ. The CDR3 consists of 11 residues. V lost 4 bases, J lost 4 bases, and 3 bases lay in between. The CDR3 DNA is TGTGCCAGCAGCCTAGCAGATACGCAGTATTTT. This codes for CASSLADTQYF.

V usage is TRBV6-1 and J usage is TRBJ2-3, with 13 bases identical to TRBD2. The J call is doubtful: the DNA matches TRBJ2-7 better. Germline values: CDR1 MNHNS, CDR2 SASEGT. There are 17 residues in the CDR3. CDR3: CASSRGTSGKSPNEQYF. CDR3 sequence (DNA): TGTGCCAGCAGTAGGGGGACTAGCGGGAAAAGCCCCAATGAGCAGTACTTC.

This clonotype has more than one count but fewer than ten. The chain employs TRBV12-3 or TRBV12-4 and TRBJ2-1; 10 bases agree with TRBD2. V gave up 1 base and J gave up 6 bases; unmatched junction bases: 12. The CDR3 spans 18 residues. The CDR3 DNA reads as TGTGCCAGCAGTTTAGGGCCCCTAGCGGGAGTGTCCCCCAATGAGCAGTTCTTC. This sequence encodes CASSLGPLAGVSPNEQFF.

This clonotype has just one count. V is TRBV12-3 or TRBV12-4 and J is TRBJ2-3; 13 nucleotides match TRBD2. The CDR3 is 16 amino acids. The trim removed 5 bases at V and 3 bases at J, leaving 5 bases unmatched. The CDR3 region is CASSGTSGGATDTQYF. CDR3 DNA sequence: TGTGCCAGCAGTGGTACTAGCGGGGGGGCGACAGATACGCAGTATTTT.

There are a few counts of this clonotype. V gene TRBV7-2 combines with J gene TRBJ2-1; no clear D gene. V dropped 4 bases and J dropped 7 bases, with 11 bases sitting between them. There are 13 residues in the CDR3. The germline V gene has CDR1 SGHTA and CDR2 FQGNSA. The CDR3 loop reads CASSSSIGNEQFF. In nucleotides, the CDR3 is TGTGCCAGCAGCTCCTCGATCGGGAATGAGCAGTTCTTC.

This clonotype was seen a single time. The chain carries TRBV5-4 and TRBJ2-1, with a tentative D call TRBD2 (5 bases). Judging by the DNA end, TRBJ2-7 fits better; the J call may be wrong. Germline CDR1 reads SGHNT; CDR2 reads YYREEE (reference sequence). The CDR3 has 15 amino acids. The CDR3 DNA reads TGTGCCAGCAGCTTGGACTCTGAGGGCTCCTACGAGCAGTACTTC. Amino acids: CASSLDSEGSYEQYF.